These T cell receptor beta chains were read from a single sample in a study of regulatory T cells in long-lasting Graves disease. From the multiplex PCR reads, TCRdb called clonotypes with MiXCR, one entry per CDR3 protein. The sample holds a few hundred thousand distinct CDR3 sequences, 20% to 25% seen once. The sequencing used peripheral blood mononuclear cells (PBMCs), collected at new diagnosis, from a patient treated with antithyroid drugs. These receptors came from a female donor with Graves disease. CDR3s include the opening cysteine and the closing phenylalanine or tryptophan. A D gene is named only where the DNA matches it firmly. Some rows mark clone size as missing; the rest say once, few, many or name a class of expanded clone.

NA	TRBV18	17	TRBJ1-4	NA	CASSPITGGRTNEKLFF	TGTGCCAGCTCACCAATAACCGGGGGGCGAACTAATGAAAAACTGTTTTTT
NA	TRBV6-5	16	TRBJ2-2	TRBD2	CASSYQLAGEAGELFF	TGTGCCAGCAGTTACCAGCTAGCGGGAGAGGCCGGGGAGCTGTTTTTT
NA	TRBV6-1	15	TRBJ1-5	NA	CASSEDQGRGQPQHF	TGTGCCAGCAGTGAGGATCAGGGAAGGGGCCAGCCCCAGCATTTT
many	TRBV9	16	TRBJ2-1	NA	CASSLSHGGQYNEQFF	TGTGCCAGCAGCCTCAGCCATGGGGGACAATACAATGAGCAGTTCTTC
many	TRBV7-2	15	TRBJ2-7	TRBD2	CASSFSSGGPYEQYF	TGTGCCAGCAGCTTTTCTTCGGGAGGACCCTACGAGCAGTACTTC
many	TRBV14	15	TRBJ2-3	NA	CASSQDIVFGDTQYF	TGTGCCAGCAGCCAAGATATAGTCTTCGGAGATACGCAGTATTTT
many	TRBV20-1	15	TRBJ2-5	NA	CSARDGNRIGETQYF	TGCAGTGCTAGAGATGGGAACAGGATAGGAGAGACCCAGTACTTC
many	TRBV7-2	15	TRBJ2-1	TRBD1	CASSLNRGRNNEQFF	TGTGCCAGCAGCTTGAACAGGGGTAGGAACAATGAGCAGTTCTTC
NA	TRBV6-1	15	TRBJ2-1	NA	CASSPGGGPYNEQFF	TGTGCCAGCAGCCCCGGAGGGGGCCCGTACAATGAGCAGTTCTTC
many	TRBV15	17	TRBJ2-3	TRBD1	CATSRIPDRVRTDTQYF	TGTGCCACCAGCAGAATTCCGGACAGGGTGAGGACAGATACGCAGTATTTT
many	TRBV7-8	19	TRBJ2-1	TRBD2	CASSRNAGGPQSAYNEQFF	TGTGCCAGCAGCAGGAACGCGGGAGGGCCCCAATCGGCTTACAATGAGCAGTTCTTC
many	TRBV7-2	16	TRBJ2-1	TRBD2	CASSLEGTSGYNEQFF	TGTGCCAGCAGCTTAGAAGGGACTAGCGGTTACAATGAGCAGTTCTTC
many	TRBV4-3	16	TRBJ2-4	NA	CASSQDLAGANDIQYF	TGCGCCAGCAGCCAAGATCTGGCGGGGGCAAATGACATTCAGTACTTC
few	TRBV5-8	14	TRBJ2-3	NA	CASSFSGLWDTQYF	TGTGCCAGCAGCTTTTCAGGGCTTTGGGATACGCAGTATTTT
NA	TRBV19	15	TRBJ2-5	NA	CASNTAQGWWETQYF	TGTGCCAGTAATACCGCCCAGGGGTGGTGGGAGACCCAGTACTTC
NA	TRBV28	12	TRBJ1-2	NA	CASSKQVYGYTF	TGTGCCAGCAGTAAACAGGTCTATGGCTACACCTTC
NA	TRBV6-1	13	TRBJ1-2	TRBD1	CASKRGPNYGYTF	TGTGCCAGCAAAAGGGGGCCTAACTATGGCTACACCTTC
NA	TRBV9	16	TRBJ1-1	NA	CASSVVPGKVNTEAFF	TGTGCCAGCAGCGTAGTGCCAGGAAAAGTGAACACTGAAGCTTTCTTT
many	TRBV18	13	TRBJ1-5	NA	CASSPDPNQPQHF	TGTGCCAGCTCTCCTGACCCGAATCAGCCCCAGCATTTT
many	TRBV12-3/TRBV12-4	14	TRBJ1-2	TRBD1	CASSHGTGGKSYTF	TGTGCCAGCAGTCATGGGACAGGGGGCAAGAGCTACACCTTC
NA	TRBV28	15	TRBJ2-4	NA	CASNPGVRTRNIQYF	TGTGCCAGCAACCCAGGGGTGCGTACCAGAAACATTCAGTACTTC
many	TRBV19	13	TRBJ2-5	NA	CASSTGGQETQYF	TGTGCCAGTAGTACGGGCGGTCAAGAGACCCAGTACTTC
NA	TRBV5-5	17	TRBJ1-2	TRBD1	CASSLSSLRGRNYGYTF	TGTGCCAGCAGCTTGAGCAGTCTGAGGGGGCGCAACTATGGCTACACCTTC
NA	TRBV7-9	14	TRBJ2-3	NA	CASSLESGKDTQYF	TGTGCCAGCAGCTTAGAGTCGGGCAAAGATACGCAGTATTTT
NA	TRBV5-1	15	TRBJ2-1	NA	CASSLRRGPNNEQFF	TGCGCCAGCAGCTTGCGGCGGGGGCCGAACAATGAGCAGTTCTTC
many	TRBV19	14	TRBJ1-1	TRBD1	CASSDRGWNTEAFF	TGTGCCAGTAGTGACAGGGGGTGGAACACTGAAGCTTTCTTT
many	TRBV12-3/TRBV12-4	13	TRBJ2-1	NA	CASSFFDDNEQFF	TGTGCCAGCAGTTTTTTTGACGACAATGAGCAGTTCTTC
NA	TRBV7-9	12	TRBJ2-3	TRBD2	CASSWGSGETYF	TGTGCCAGCAGCTGGGGAAGCGGGGAGACGTATTTT
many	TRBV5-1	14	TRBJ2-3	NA	CASSLVRTTDTQYF	TGTGCCAGCAGCTTGGTGCGGACCACAGATACGCAGTATTTT
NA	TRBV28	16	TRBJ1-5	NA	CASTTNRRGGNQPQHF	TGTGCCAGCACTACAAATCGGCGAGGTGGCAATCAGCCCCAGCATTTT
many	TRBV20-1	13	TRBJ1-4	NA	CSARDSANEKLFF	TGCAGTGCTAGAGATTCGGCTAATGAAAAACTGTTTTTT
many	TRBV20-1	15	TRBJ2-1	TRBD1	CSAERNRGLFDEQFF	TGCAGTGCTGAGCGGAACAGGGGATTATTCGATGAGCAGTTCTTC
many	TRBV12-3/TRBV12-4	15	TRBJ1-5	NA	CASSFGAPYGQPQHF	TGTGCCAGCAGTTTCGGGGCACCTTATGGTCAGCCCCAGCATTTT
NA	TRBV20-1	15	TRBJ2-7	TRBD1	CSARTGQGGLYEQYF	TGCAGTGCTAGAACCGGACAGGGGGGCCTATACGAGCAGTACTTC
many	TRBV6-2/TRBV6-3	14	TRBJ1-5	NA	CASRQEYSNQPQHF	TGTGCCAGCAGACAGGAGTATAGCAATCAGCCCCAGCATTTT
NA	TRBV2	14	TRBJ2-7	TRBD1	CASSLTGSSREQYF	TGTGCCAGCAGTTTGACAGGGTCCTCTAGGGAGCAGTACTTC
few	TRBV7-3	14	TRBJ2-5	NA	CASSPRAAPETQYF	TGTGCCAGCAGCCCCCGGGCGGCTCCGGAGACCCAGTACTTC
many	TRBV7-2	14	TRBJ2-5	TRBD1	CASSKRQGQETQYF	TGTGCCAGCAGCAAAAGACAGGGTCAAGAGACCCAGTACTTC